These 9 T cell receptor beta chains were sequenced from one sample in a study of cytomegalovirus exposure and HLA in healthy donors. The primer mix had 60 Vbeta and 13 Jbeta primers. Using immunoSEQ multiplex PCR, the repertoire was profiled, and TCRdb retains in-frame clones only, with some absent. The sample has more than 200,000 clones, about 79% seen once; the top ten hold 1.5% to 2%. Sequencing was done on a sample of PBMCs. The receptors here all came from a male donor in good health and CMV-seronegative.

This sequence joins TRBV29-1 and TRBJ2-3; D perhaps matches TRBD2 (5 bases). V was shortened by 6 bases and J by 2 bases, with 18 bases between the two germline ends. The CDR3 is 15 residues long. In germline, CDR1 is SQVTM, CDR2 ANQGSEA. The CDR3: CSVDPLRGDTDTQYF. The CDR3, as DNA: TGCAGCGTAGACCCCCTACGGGGAGACACAGATACGCAGTATTTT.

The chain uses TRBV7-2 and TRBJ2-3; D is uncertain. CDR1 and CDR2 from the germline V gene are SGHTA and FQGNSA. Trimming removed 0 bases at V and 6 bases at J, with 13 bases between. CDR3 length: 15 residues. The CDR3 protein is CASSLAGSPGDTQYF. In nucleotides, the CDR3 is TGTGCCAGCAGCTTAGCTGGCTCCCCCGGGGATACGCAGTATTTT.

The chain links TRBV9 to TRBJ2-7, with TRBD1 identical over 9 bases. The CDR3 has 12 amino acids. Germline values: CDR1 SGDLS, CDR2 YYNGEE. V shed 4 bases and J 6 bases; nucleotides not matched to a gene: 2. In DNA form, the CDR3 reads TGTGCCAGCAGCTCACAGGGGGCCGAGCAGTACTTC. It yields the protein CASSSQGAEQYF.

The chain combines TRBV4-1 with TRBJ2-1; D perhaps matches TRBD2 (5 bases). Germline lookup yields CDR1 MGHRA and CDR2 YSYEKL. This CDR3 is built from 15 residues. V gave up 4 bases and J gave up 10 bases, with 20 bases separating them. The CDR3 loop reads CASSPGLSLRREQFF. As DNA, the CDR3 is TGCGCCAGCAGCCCCGGACTTTCCCTGAGGAGAGAGCAGTTCTTC.

DNA of the CDR3: TGTGCCAGCAGCTTCGGCAATCAGCCCCAGCATTTT. Protein product: CASSFGNQPQHF. This rearrangement joins TRBV7-6 to TRBJ1-5; D is unresolved. V shed 3 bases and J shed 2 bases, with 2 bases lying between them. The CDR3 consists of 12 residues. Germline V gene data show CDR1 as SGHVS and CDR2 as FNYEAQ.

This clone was observed a handful of times. This chain connects TRBV27 to TRBJ1-5; D may be TRBD1 (6 bases). The germline V and J ends were trimmed by 5 bases and 4 bases, with 21 bases remaining between them. The CDR3 consists of 17 residues. Looked up from germline, CDR1 is MNHEY and CDR2 is SMNVEV (reference sequence). The DNA for the CDR3 is TGTGCCAGCAGTCCTGCCCAGGGGCTCGGGGGGAATCAGCCCCAGCATTTT. This sequence encodes CASSPAQGLGGNQPQHF.

This clone came up once. The chain has TRBV28 and TRBJ2-7, with 7 bases lining up with TRBD2. CDR1 is MDHEN, CDR2 SYDVKM, per germline. With V trimmed by 2 bases and J by 4 bases, 2 bases remained unmatched. The CDR3 extends over 13 amino acids. The CDR3: CASSLAGEYEQYF. The CDR3 nucleotides are TGTGCCAGCAGTTTAGCGGGAGAATACGAGCAGTACTTC.

This clone appeared a few times. This rearrangement joins TRBV5-1 to TRBJ1-1; no clear D. The CDR3 consists of 15 residues. Trimming pared 5 bases from V and 4 bases from J, leaving 18 bases between. The V gene's germline CDR1 is SGHRS and CDR2 YFSETQ. The CDR3 DNA reads as TGCGCCAGCAGAAACCCGAGTACGGGAGGCACTGAAGCTTTCTTT. This sequence encodes CASRNPSTGGTEAFF.

The CDR3 coding sequence is TGTGCCAGCAGCTCCTCAGGGGATGCGAACTATGGCTACACCTTC. It yields the protein CASSSSGDANYGYTF. This sequence joins TRBV13 and TRBJ1-2; maybe TRBD1 (6 bases). V lost 4 bases to trimming and J lost 2 bases, with 14 bases between them. Germline-derived CDR1 and CDR2 are PRHDT and FYEKMQ (reference sequence). CDR3 length: 15 residues.